The 29 T cell receptor beta chains reported below all come from one sample, sequenced in a study of T cells after yellow fever vaccination. TCRdb reprocessed the 5' RACE reads via MiXCR and lists one record per CDR3 protein. The sample yields about 350,000 distinct CDR3 sequences, 9.5% to 13% seen once. Sequencing was performed on PBMCs, taken on the day of the first yellow fever vaccination. Receptor source: a man aged 18 to 30 who received the YFV17D yellow fever vaccine.

This clonotype was recorded a few times. This rearrangement joins TRBV7-8 to TRBJ2-2; no definite D call. The CDR3 sequence is 16 residues long. In germline, CDR1 is SGHVS, CDR2 FQNEAQ. Trimming removed 7 bases at V and 3 bases at J, with 18 bases between. The CDR3 bases are TGTGCCAGCACCCAAAGTTGGCTTTCGGACACCGGGGAGCTGTTTTTT. It codes for CASTQSWLSDTGELFF.

This clonotype was seen a few times. The J gene is TRBJ2-1, the V gene TRBV19; the D gene is possibly TRBD2 (6 bases). CDR3 length: 14 amino acids. Germline CDR1 is LNHDA and CDR2 is SQIVND (reference sequence). V lost 4 bases, J lost 4 bases, and 11 bases lay in between. The CDR3 DNA sequence: TGTGCCAGTAGTACCGCCGGGACTTACAATGAGCAGTTCTTC. Protein: CASSTAGTYNEQFF.

There are a few counts of this clonotype. The chain has TRBV20-1 and TRBJ2-5, with 7 nucleotides matching TRBD1. Germline assignment: CDR1 DFQATT and CDR2 SNEGSKA (reference sequence). V lost 6 bases and J lost 2; bases outside the gene matches: 6. The CDR3 totals 13 residues. CDR3 DNA: TGCAGTGCCGAAGGACAGGCGCAAGAGACCCAGTACTTC. Its protein product is CSAEGQAQETQYF.

This clonotype was detected only a few times. V and J are TRBV5-1 and TRBJ2-5; D is perhaps TRBD2 (6 bases). The CDR3 consists of 13 residues. V lost 6 bases and J 2 bases, leaving 11 bases between the germline ends. Germline loops: CDR1 SGHRS, CDR2 YFSETQ. DNA for the CDR3: TGCGCCAGCACCCTCCGGGGGCAAGAGACCCAGTACTTC. This translates into CASTLRGQETQYF.

V and J are TRBV4-1 and TRBJ2-1; no definite D call. Germline assignment: CDR1 MGHRA and CDR2 YSYEKL. The CDR3 is 14 residues long. Trimming cost V 1 base and J 6 bases, with 10 bases left between them. The CDR3 here is CASSQAVSLNEQFF. As DNA, the CDR3 is TGCGCCAGCAGCCAAGCAGTGTCCCTCAATGAGCAGTTCTTC.

This clonotype showed up just a few times. The chain recombines TRBV11-2 with TRBJ2-6; tentatively, D is TRBD1 (5 bases). This CDR3 region has 15 residues. V lost 5 bases to trimming and J lost 0 bases, with 8 bases between them. Germline V gene data show CDR1 as SGHAT and CDR2 as FQNNGV. For the CDR3, the DNA is TGTGCCAGCAGCCCAGGGTACTCTGGGGCCAACGTCCTGACTTTC. Its translation is CASSPGYSGANVLTF.

This clonotype was seen a handful of times. V and J are TRBV29-1 and TRBJ1-2; tentatively, D is TRBD1 (5 bases). Germline CDR1 and CDR2: SQVTM and ANQGSEA. The V end lost 3 bases, the J end lost 4 bases, and 18 bases lay between the germline ends. CDR3 length: 15 residues. CDR3 DNA: TGCAGCGTTGATACCGGGGGAGGATCGCCCTATGGCTACACCTTC. It is translated as CSVDTGGGSPYGYTF.

This clonotype was observed a handful of times. The chain combines TRBV5-1 with TRBJ1-1, with 7 bases matching TRBD1. Germline V CDR1 and CDR2: SGHRS, YFSETQ. With 2 bases clipped from V and 2 bases from J, the junction kept 6 bases outside the gene matches. CDR3 length: 15 amino acids. DNA of the CDR3: TGCGCCAGCAGCTTCTACGGACAGGCCAACACTGAAGCTTTCTTT. Encoded protein: CASSFYGQANTEAFF.

V is TRBV6-1 and J is TRBJ1-5; D call uncertain. V was cut by 6 bases and J by 7 bases, with 16 bases left in between. Germline assignment: CDR1 MNHNS and CDR2 SASEGT. This CDR3 is 14 amino acids long. CDR3 sequence (DNA): TGTGCCAGCAGCCAGGCGCAGGTATCCCAGCCCCAGCATTTT. Translation: CASSQAQVSQPQHF.

This rearrangement joins TRBV7-2 to TRBJ2-1; D is perhaps TRBD1 (6 bases). The V end was cut by 5 bases, the J end by 0 bases, with 17 bases between. From germline, CDR1 is SGHTA and CDR2 FQGNSA. The CDR3 covers 17 residues. This CDR3 is CASSLGGGLSSYNEQFF. DNA of the CDR3: TGTGCCAGCAGCCTAGGTGGGGGCTTGAGCTCCTACAATGAGCAGTTCTTC.

This clonotype was seen many times. The V gene is TRBV5-1, the J gene TRBJ2-2; no reliable D call. Trimming shortened V by 4 bases and J by 0 bases, and 10 bases separated the two germline ends. The CDR3 is made up of 15 amino acids. Germline V gene data show CDR1 as SGHRS and CDR2 as YFSETQ. Here the CDR3 DNA reads TGCGCCAGCAGCCCAGGACGGACGAACACCGGGGAGCTGTTTTTT. Translated: CASSPGRTNTGELFF. Combining the CDR3 with reference TRBV5-1 and TRBJ2-2 gives the whole variable domain KAGVTQTPRYLIKTRGQQVTLSCSPISGHRSVSWYQQTPGQGLQFLFEYFSETQRNKGNFPGRFSGRQFSNSRSEMNVSTLELGDSALYLCASSPGRTNTGELFFGEGSRLTVL.

This clonotype turned up a few times. The CDR3: CAISLRSGRPAGTQYF. The CDR3 coding sequence is TGTGCCATCAGTCTCCGCAGCGGGCGGCCCGCAGGAACGCAGTATTTT. The chain employs TRBV10-3 and TRBJ2-3; tentative D call: TRBD2 (6 bases). The germline V and J ends were trimmed by 5 bases and 9 bases, with 24 bases remaining between them. Germline values: CDR1 ENHRY, CDR2 SYGVKD. The CDR3 extends over 16 amino acids.

This clonotype showed up many times. V is TRBV25-1 and J is TRBJ2-1, with D unresolved. V was shortened by 4 bases and J by 2 bases, with 12 bases between the two germline ends. The CDR3 contains 15 residues. Per germline, CDR1 MGHDK and CDR2 SYGVNS. DNA for the CDR3: TGTGCCAGCAGTGTCGTCTTCGGGCCCTACAATGAGCAGTTCTTC. Its translation is CASSVVFGPYNEQFF.

Many counts were recorded for this clonotype. This sequence joins TRBV18 and TRBJ2-5; D unresolved. The germline V gene encodes CDR1 KGHSH and CDR2 LQKENI. V dropped 3 bases and J dropped 5 bases, with 7 bases sitting between them. There are 12 residues in the CDR3. The CDR3 loop reads CASSPFGETQYF. The CDR3 nucleotides are TGTGCCAGCTCACCCTTTGGGGAGACCCAGTACTTC. The complete variable domain, with remaining parts taken from reference TRBV18 and TRBJ2-5, reads NAGVMQNPRHLVRRRGQEARLRCSPMKGHSHVYWYRQLPEEGLKFMVYLQKENIIDESGMPKERFSAEFPKEGPSILRIQQVVRGDSAAYFCASSPFGETQYFGPGTRLLVL.

This clonotype was seen only a few times. The V gene is TRBV7-8, the J gene TRBJ2-7, with 10 positions matching TRBD1. This CDR3 spans 16 amino acids. The germline CDR1 and CDR2 sequences are SGHVS and FQNEAQ. V lost 2 bases to trimming and J lost 2 bases; unmatched junction nucleotides: 6. This CDR3 is CASSLTGQGSPYEQYF. CDR3 in DNA: TGTGCCAGCAGCTTAACGGGACAGGGGTCCCCCTACGAGCAGTACTTC.

This clonotype appeared a few times. The chain employs TRBV18 and TRBJ1-2; D is unclear. V gave up 0 bases and J gave up 4 bases, with 12 bases separating them. CDR3 length: 15 amino acids. The germline V gene has CDR1 KGHSH and CDR2 LQKENI. This chain's CDR3 is CASSPPGRSGYGYTF. CDR3 DNA sequence: TGTGCCAGCTCACCACCGGGCCGATCCGGCTATGGCTACACCTTC.

The J gene is TRBJ2-3, the V gene TRBV7-3, with 9 bases matching TRBD2. Germline assignment: CDR1 SGHTA and CDR2 FQGTGA. The CDR3 length is 17 residues. Trimming removed 2 bases from V and 2 bases from J; junction bases left unmatched: 8. CDR3 nucleotide sequence: TGTGCCAGCAGCTTAGTTGGTAGCGGGGGCTTCACAGATACGCAGTATTTT. Residues: CASSLVGSGGFTDTQYF.

This clonotype has a handful of counts. This sequence joins TRBV5-1 and TRBJ2-3; TRBD2 matches 13 bases. Germline V CDR1 and CDR2: SGHRS, YFSETQ. This CDR3 has 15 amino acids. V lost 1 base to trimming and J lost 6 bases; unmatched junction nucleotides: 2. The CDR3, as DNA: TGCGCCAGCAGCTTGCGGACTAGCGGGGGTGATACGCAGTATTTT. Translated, it gives CASSLRTSGGDTQYF.

This clonotype was counted between two and nine times. V and J are TRBV28 and TRBJ1-1; 8 bases agree with TRBD1. J gave up 12 bases and V 2 bases, and 8 bases lay outside the gene matches. This CDR3 has 13 amino acids. Germline CDR1 MDHEN, CDR2 SYDVKM. CDR3 loop: CASSLQGALSTFF. The CDR3 DNA reads TGTGCCAGCAGTTTACAGGGGGCTTTGAGTACTTTCTTT. Full variable domain (outside the CDR3, taken from reference TRBV28 and TRBJ1-1): DVKVTQSSRYLVKRTGEKVFLECVQDMDHENMFWYRQDPGLGLRLIYFSYDVKMKEKGDIPEGYSVSREKKERFSLILESASTNQTSMYLCASSLQGALSTFFGQGTRLTVV.

V and J are TRBV9 and TRBJ2-5, with D possibly matching TRBD1 (7 bases). Trimming took off 3 bases at V and 2 bases at J, with 14 bases between the two ends. The CDR3 loop spans 15 amino acids. Germline V gene lookup returns CDR1 SGDLS and CDR2 YYNGEE. The CDR3 nucleotides read TGTGCCAGCAGCGCTGGGGCGGGACAGCAAGAGACCCAGTACTTC. It encodes CASSAGAGQQETQYF. The whole variable domain, filled in from reference TRBV9 and TRBJ2-5, reads DSGVTQTPKHLITATGQRVTLRCSPRSGDLSVYWYQQSLDQGLQFLIQYYNGEERAKGNILERFSAQQFPDLHSELNLSSLELGDSALYFCASSAGAGQQETQYFGPGTRLLVL.

This clonotype was recorded a few times. This chain links TRBV7-9 with TRBJ1-2; D not certain. V dropped 1 base and J dropped 8 bases, with 14 bases sitting between them. Germline CDR1 is SEHNR and CDR2 is FQNEAQ (reference sequence). CDR3 size: 14 residues. CDR3 coding DNA: TGTGCCAGCAGCTTAGGGCGTTTGAGTGGAGGCTACACCTTC. This gives the protein CASSLGRLSGGYTF.

This clonotype was seen a handful of times. The gene calls are TRBV21-1 and TRBJ2-6; the table names TRBD1, a call not compared with the DNA. TRBV21-1 is listed as a pseudogene. The CDR3 is 17 amino acids. The CDR3 here is CASSNPGAYSGANVLTF. DNA of the CDR3: TGTGCCAGCAGCAATCCGGGGGCCTACTCTGGGGCCAACGTCCTGACTTTC.

This clonotype was recorded a few times. The chain's CDR3 is CATSGTGHQETQYF. The CDR3 region has the DNA TGTGCCACCAGCGGAACCGGACACCAAGAGACCCAGTACTTC. The chain couples TRBV15 to TRBJ2-5, with unresolved D. The CDR3 is 14 residues long. V lost 5 bases and J lost 0, with 10 bases in between. Per the germline V gene, CDR1 is LNHNV and CDR2 is YYDKDF (reference sequence). The variable domain in full, with the rest retrieved from reference TRBV15 and TRBJ2-5, is DAMVIQNPRYQVTQFGKPVTLSCSQTLNHNVMYWYQQKSSQAPKLLFHYYDKDFNNEADTPDNFQSRRPNTSFCFLDIRSPGLGDTAMYLCATSGTGHQETQYFGPGTRLLVL.

This clonotype was recorded at least ten times. The CDR3 region is CASSLLADLPLLFSTDTQYF. The CDR3 nucleotides read TGTGCCAGCAGCCTCCTAGCGGACCTGCCACTTCTATTTAGCACAGATACGCAGTATTTT. The V gene is TRBV12-3 or TRBV12-4, the J gene TRBJ2-3, with 7 nucleotides matching TRBD2. Trimming cost V 6 bases and J 0 bases; bases outside gene matches: 21. The CDR3 covers 20 residues.

This clonotype showed up just a few times. The rearrangement links TRBV20-1 to TRBJ2-3; the D gene is possibly TRBD1 (6 bases). The V and J ends lost 3 bases and 5 bases respectively, with 9 bases between them. Germline V gene lookup returns CDR1 DFQATT and CDR2 SNEGSKA (reference sequence). The CDR3 contains 12 residues. DNA of the CDR3: TGCAGTGCTAGGGGACAACGAGATACGCAGTATTTT. Translated, it gives CSARGQRDTQYF.

J is TRBJ2-5 and V is TRBV12-3 or TRBV12-4; D is undetermined. The V end lost 3 bases, the J end lost 1 base, and 9 bases lay between the germline ends. The CDR3 has 14 residues. CDR3 DNA: TGTGCCAGCAGTTTCCAAGACGGCCAAGAGACCCAGTACTTC. Translated, it gives CASSFQDGQETQYF.

Only a few counts were recorded for this clonotype. V is TRBV9 and J is TRBJ2-1, with D perhaps TRBD1 (5 bases). The V gene lost 4 bases and the J gene lost 5 bases, with 19 bases spanning the gap. The CDR3 length is 16 residues. The V gene's germline CDR1 is SGDLS and CDR2 YYNGEE. The CDR3 region is CASSSTDGRAHNEQFF. CDR3 DNA: TGTGCCAGCAGCTCTACCGATGGCAGGGCTCACAATGAGCAGTTCTTC.

The chain is built from TRBV6-1 and TRBJ2-7, with D possibly being TRBD1 (6 bases). Per germline, CDR1 MNHNS and CDR2 SASEGT. With 0 bases removed from V and 6 bases from J, the gap between germline ends came to 6 bases. The CDR3 is 12 amino acids. The CDR3 protein is CASSEAGAEQYF. As DNA, the CDR3 is TGTGCCAGCAGTGAAGCGGGGGCCGAGCAGTACTTC.

This clonotype came up a few times. The genes are TRBV5-6 and TRBJ2-1; no clear D. The V gene's germline CDR1 is SGHDT and CDR2 YYEEEE. Trimming left V 2 bases short and J 2 bases short, with 8 bases between. The CDR3 extends over 14 amino acids. The CDR3 is CASSLNLAYNEQFF. In nucleotides, the CDR3 is TGTGCCAGCAGCTTAAATCTAGCCTACAATGAGCAGTTCTTC.